Listed here are 5 T cell receptor beta chains from one sample, sequenced in a study of radiotherapy plus CTLA-4 blockade in lung cancer. Data came from immunoSEQ multiplex PCR; TCRdb stores just in-frame clones and leaves some out. The data hold some 94,000 clones, with approximately 80% observed a single time. The specimen comprised peripheral blood, sampled from a patient treated with radiotherapy plus ipilimumab. These receptors all come from a human donor with non-small cell lung cancer that progressed on radiotherapy plus ipilimumab.

The chain links TRBV29-1 to TRBJ2-3; 8 bases line up with TRBD1. Germline loops: CDR1 SQVTM, CDR2 ANQGSEA. The V gene end was trimmed by 2 bases and the J gene end by 7 bases; junction bases not matched to a gene: 5. This CDR3 comprises 13 residues. Written as DNA, the CDR3 is TGCAGCGTTGAACCAGGGGGCGGAAATACGCAGTATTTT. This codes for CSVEPGGGNTQYF.

The J gene is TRBJ2-1, the V gene TRBV18; D is possibly TRBD2 (5 bases). The CDR3 loop spans 14 amino acids. Per germline, CDR1 KGHSH and CDR2 LQKENI. The V end was cut by 1 base, the J end by 10 bases, with 14 bases between. CDR3 sequence (DNA): TGTGCCAGCTCACCACTTCCCGGGGTCGGGGAGCAGTTCTTC. This gives the protein CASSPLPGVGEQFF.

The gene calls are TRBV5-1 and TRBJ2-5; 9 bases line up with TRBD1. V gave up 0 bases and J gave up 2 bases; unmatched junction bases: 5. There are 16 residues in the CDR3. CDR1 is SGHRS, CDR2 YFSETQ, per germline. The CDR3 bases are TGCGCCAGCAGCTTGGACAGGGGGCGGGAACAAGAGACCCAGTACTTC. Its protein is CASSLDRGREQETQYF.

There are a few counts of this clone. The rearrangement links TRBV18 to TRBJ1-4; D is ambiguous. Trimming pared 2 bases from V and 7 bases from J, leaving 8 bases between. The CDR3 has 13 amino acids. Germline V gives CDR1 KGHSH, CDR2 LQKENI. For the CDR3, the DNA is TGTGCCAGCTCACCAGGCAGACCTGAAAAACTGTTTTTT. It codes for CASSPGRPEKLFF.

The V and J genes are TRBV6-1 and TRBJ2-2; TRBD2 aligns across 15 bases. Germline loops: CDR1 MNHNS, CDR2 SASEGT. With V trimmed by 5 bases and J by 7 bases, 8 bases remained unmatched. This CDR3 spans 17 amino acids. This chain's CDR3 is CASSQGLAGGPNGELFF. The CDR3 DNA reads TGTGCCAGCAGTCAAGGACTAGCGGGAGGGCCGAACGGGGAGCTGTTTTTT.